The rows below give T cell receptor beta chains drawn from one sample of a study of regulatory T cells in long-lasting Graves disease. TCRdb analysed the multiplex PCR reads with MiXCR anew, one entry per CDR3 protein. The table has some 460,000 distinct CDR3 sequences, 15% to 20% seen once. This sample was also put to use in a study of T cells in Graves' hyperthyroidism and ophthalmopathy.

Sample: peripheral blood mononuclear cells (PBMCs), taken at new diagnosis, from a patient treated with antithyroid drugs. The receptors derive from a middle-aged man with Graves disease. The CDR3 runs from the conserved cysteine through the conserved F or W. A D gene is named only where the DNA matches it firmly. Rows give clone size only sometimes, using once, few, many, or a class for an expanded clone.

clone_size d_call j_call v_call cdr3_nt cdr3_aa
. . TRBJ1-2 TRBV3-1 TGTGCCAGCAGCCAAGGGAAATCCTATGGCTACACCTTC CASSQGKSYGYTF
. TRBD2 TRBJ2-7 TRBV5-1 TGCGCCAGCAATAAATTTAGCGGGAGCTCCTACGAGCAGTACTTC CASNKFSGSSYEQYF
few . TRBJ2-7 TRBV10-1 TGCGCCAGCAGTGAGTCGGAGGACTCTGTGCAGTACTTC CASSESEDSVQYF
many . TRBJ2-7 TRBV20-1 TGCAGTGCTGCTAAATCCTACGAGCAGTACTTC CSAAKSYEQYF
few . TRBJ1-3 TRBV4-2 TGTGCCAGCAGCCAAGAGTCCGGGACCGGAAACACCATATATTTT CASSQESGTGNTIYF
many TRBD2 TRBJ2-5 TRBV11-3 TGTGCCAGCAGCCAACTAGCGGGGGTACAAGAGACCCAGTACTTC CASSQLAGVQETQYF
few . TRBJ2-7 TRBV28 TGTGCCACCCTAGGGCGTGTGGACTACGAGCAGTACTTC CATLGRVDYEQYF
many TRBD2 TRBJ2-1 TRBV20-1 TGCAGTGCCCAGCGGGAGGCCTTCTCCTACAATGAGCAGTTCTTC CSAQREAFSYNEQFF
many . TRBJ1-5 TRBV15 TGTGCCACCAGCGGAGAAGTAGAGGGGATTAATCAGCCCCAGCATTTT CATSGEVEGINQPQHF
few . TRBJ1-3 TRBV4-2 TGTGCCAGCAGCCAAGAAAGCTCTGGAAACACCATATATTTT CASSQESSGNTIYF
. TRBD2 TRBJ2-1 TRBV25-1 TGTGCCAGCAGTGCCTCTCTAGCGGGGGAGCCCTTGTCCCAGTTCTTC CASSASLAGEPLSQFF
once TRBD2 TRBJ2-5 TRBV11-2 TGTGCCAGCAGCTTTACTAGCGGGAGAGATCTGCGAGAGACCCAGTACTTC CASSFTSGRDLRETQYF
many . TRBJ2-2 TRBV12-3/TRBV12-4 TGTGCCAGCAGTTTAAGGAACACCGGGGAGCTGTTTTTT CASSLRNTGELFF
few TRBD1 TRBJ2-7 TRBV27 TGTGCCAGCAGTCTCCAGGGGGCGTCCGAGCAGTACTTC CASSLQGASEQYF
many TRBD2 TRBJ2-3 TRBV28 TGTGCCAGCAGAGGTGGCGGGAGAACAGATACGCAGTATTTT CASRGGGRTDTQYF
. TRBD2 TRBJ2-2 TRBV12-3/TRBV12-4 TGTGCCAGCAGCTTTGCGGGGGTGGGCACCGGGGAGCTGTTTTTT CASSFAGVGTGELFF
. TRBD1 TRBJ1-3 TRBV9 TGTGCCAGCAGCGTAAGCTGGGACAGTGGAAACACCATATATTTT CASSVSWDSGNTIYF
many TRBD1 TRBJ1-5 TRBV28 TGTGCCAGCAGTTTATATGGACAGGGGGCCACTGGAAGCAATCAGCCCCAGCATTTT CASSLYGQGATGSNQPQHF
few TRBD2 TRBJ2-2 TRBV27 TGTGCCAGCAGTCCCCAACTAGCGGCGAACACCGGGGAGCTGTTTTTT CASSPQLAANTGELFF
. TRBD2 TRBJ2-1 TRBV5-1 TGCGCCAGCAGCCCGATAGCGGGAGTGATAGCGAATGAGCAGTTCTTC CASSPIAGVIANEQFF
many . TRBJ2-7 TRBV7-6 TGTGCCAGCAGCAGCCAGGACGGCTACGAGCAGTACTTC CASSSQDGYEQYF
many TRBD1 TRBJ1-2 TRBV3-1 TGTGCCAGCAGCCAAGATAGCACAGGGGACTCTGGCTACACCTTC CASSQDSTGDSGYTF
many . TRBJ1-5 TRBV2 TGTGCCAGCAGTGAACAGGGGCGAAATCAGCCCCAGCATTTT CASSEQGRNQPQHF
. TRBD2 TRBJ2-1 TRBV4-1 TGCGCCAGCAGAGGACTAGCGGGAGCTGGAGAGCAGTTCTTC CASRGLAGAGEQFF
many TRBD2 TRBJ2-1 TRBV12-3/TRBV12-4 TGTGCCAGCAGGGCTCTAGCGGGAGGGTACAATGAGCAGTTCTTC CASRALAGGYNEQFF
many . TRBJ1-1 TRBV3-1 TGTGCCAGCAGCCAGGGGACGGTGAACACTGAAGCTTTCTTT CASSQGTVNTEAFF
. TRBD2 TRBJ2-7 TRBV4-1 TGCGCCAGCAGCCAAGCTAGCGGGAGAGGCTACGAGCAGTACTTC CASSQASGRGYEQYF
few . TRBJ1-4 TRBV14 TGTGCCAGCAGCCAATCCGGGGTTGAAAAACTGTTTTTT CASSQSGVEKLFF
many TRBD1 TRBJ2-2 TRBV6-1 TGTGCCAGCAGTGAACGTGAGGGGGCGGACACCGGGGAGCTGTTTTTT CASSEREGADTGELFF
many TRBD2 TRBJ2-1 TRBV28 TGTGCCAGCAGCCCCAGACTAGCGGGAGTCAATGAGCAGTTCTTC CASSPRLAGVNEQFF
. . TRBJ1-2 TRBV6-1 TGTGCCAGCGGTGGGAGTATGCCGAAGAATGGCTACACCTTC CASGGSMPKNGYTF
many . TRBJ2-1 TRBV19 TGTGCCAGTAGTACTCCGGCTAGCGTTCGCAATGAGCAGTTCTTC CASSTPASVRNEQFF
many TRBD2 TRBJ2-1 TRBV20-1 TGCAGTGCTAGAGTTCTAGCGGGGACCTACAATGAGCAGTTCTTC CSARVLAGTYNEQFF
once . TRBJ1-5 TRBV9 TGTGCCAGCAGCGTAGATGACCGTAGCAATCAGCCCCAGCATTTT CASSVDDRSNQPQHF
. . TRBJ1-6 TRBV3-1 TGTGCCAGCAGCCAACGCAGGTGGGACAATTCACCCCTCCACTTT CASSQRRWDNSPLHF
few . TRBJ2-2 TRBV7-9 TGTGCCAGCAGCTTAGCCGCAGGTCGTCCCGGGGAGCTGTTTTTT CASSLAAGRPGELFF
many . TRBJ2-7 TRBV5-1 TGCGCCAGCAGCGGGCGGGGTGGGTCGGCGCAGTACTTC CASSGRGGSAQYF
few TRBD2 TRBJ2-3 TRBV19 TGTGCCAGTAGTATCCTAGCGGGGGCTAGCACAGATACGCAGTATTTT CASSILAGASTDTQYF
many TRBD2 TRBJ2-7 TRBV30 TGTGCCTGGAACCCTAGCGGGAAGGTCTCCTACGAGCAGTACTTC CAWNPSGKVSYEQYF
. TRBD1 TRBJ1-1 TRBV5-1 TGTGCCAGCACTCTCTTGGACAGGGGAGTGGATGAAGCTTTCTTT CASTLLDRGVDEAFF
many TRBD1 TRBJ2-5 TRBV27 TGTGCCAGCAGTTTAAGTACAGGGGGCGCGGAGACCCAGTACTTC CASSLSTGGAETQYF
many . TRBJ2-2 TRBV2 TGTGCCAGCAGCGATCGGCCTCCCACCGGGGAGCTGTTTTTT CASSDRPPTGELFF
. . TRBJ2-1 TRBV7-2 TGTGCCAGCAGCCCCGGGTCCCCCTACAATGAGCAGTTCTTC CASSPGSPYNEQFF
many TRBD1 TRBJ2-5 TRBV30 TGTGCCTGGCGACAGGGAAAAGAGACCCAGTACTTC CAWRQGKETQYF
. . TRBJ1-5 TRBV24-1 TGTGCCACCAGTGACCCACCCACAGGGAGCCGAGTATTCCAGCATTTT CATSDPPTGSRVFQHF
many TRBD2 TRBJ2-3 TRBV18 TGTGCCAGCTCACCCGAAGAGCGGGAGAGCACAGATACGCAGTATTTT CASSPEERESTDTQYF
. TRBD2 TRBJ2-2 TRBV7-2 TGTGCCAGCAGGGGGGAGGGCACCGGGGAGCTGTTTTTT CASRGEGTGELFF
. TRBD2 TRBJ2-1 TRBV28 TGTGCCAGCAGTCGGGGACTAGCGGGAGGGCCGAGGGATGAGCAGTTCTTC CASSRGLAGGPRDEQFF
. TRBD2 TRBJ2-1 TRBV4-1 TGCGCCAGCAGCCCAATGGGGTCGGGAGGGAGCTCCTACAATGAGCAGTTCTTC CASSPMGSGGSSYNEQFF
. . TRBJ1-3 TRBV20-1 TGCAGTGCCACAAGACGGACTGGAAGCACCATATATTTT CSATRRTGSTIYF
few . TRBJ2-3 TRBV5-5 TGTGCCAGCCGGATCGGACCAGACACAGATACGCAGTATTTT CASRIGPDTDTQYF